The source of this T cell receptor beta chain is a study of blood T cell repertoires in COVID-19. Study-wide background: The analysed material was cDNA or gDNA that came from T cells, B-cell-depleted T cells, or PBMCs.

This clone occurred once. V shed 5 bases, J shed 6 bases, and the junction held 12 bases outside the gene matches. There are 15 residues in the CDR3. Germline lookup yields CDR1 SGHRS and CDR2 YFSETQ. The assay was immunoSEQ multiplex PCR, and TCRdb's table has in-frame clones only and misses some. The repertoire has roughly 430,000 clones, roughly 87% of them found once; the top ten carry approximately 2.1%. Material: PBMCs or T cells enriched from blood (not recorded which). The receptor was derived from a woman in her thirties or forties with acute COVID-19. This chain joins TRBV5-1 and TRBJ1-2; 8 bases fit TRBD1. In nucleotides, the CDR3 is TGCGCCAGCAGTCGAGTCGGACAGGGTGGAGATGGCTACACCTTC. This codes for CASSRVGQGGDGYTF.